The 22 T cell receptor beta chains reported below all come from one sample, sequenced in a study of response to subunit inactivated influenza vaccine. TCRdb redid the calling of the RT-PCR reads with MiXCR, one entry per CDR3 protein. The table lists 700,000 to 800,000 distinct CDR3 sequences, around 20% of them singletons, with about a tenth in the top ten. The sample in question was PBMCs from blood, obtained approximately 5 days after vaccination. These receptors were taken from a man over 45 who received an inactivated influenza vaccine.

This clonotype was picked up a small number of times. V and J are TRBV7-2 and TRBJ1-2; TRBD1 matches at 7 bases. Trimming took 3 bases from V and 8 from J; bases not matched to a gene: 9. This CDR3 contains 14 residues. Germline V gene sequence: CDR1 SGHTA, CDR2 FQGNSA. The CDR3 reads CASSFPGQVQGYTF. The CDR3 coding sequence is TGTGCCAGCAGCTTCCCAGGACAGGTGCAAGGCTACACCTTC. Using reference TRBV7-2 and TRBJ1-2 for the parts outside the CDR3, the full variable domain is GAGVSQSPSNKVTEKGKDVELRCDPISGHTALYWYRQSLGQGLEFLIYFQGNSAPDKSGLPSDRFSAERTGGSVSTLTIQRTQQEDSAVYLCASSFPGQVQGYTFGSGTRLTVV.

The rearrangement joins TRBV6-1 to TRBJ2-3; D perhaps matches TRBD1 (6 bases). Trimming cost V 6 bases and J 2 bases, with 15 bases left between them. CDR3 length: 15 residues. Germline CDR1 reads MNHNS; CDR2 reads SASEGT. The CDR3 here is CASRLRQENTDTQYF. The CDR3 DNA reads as TGTGCCAGCAGGTTGCGACAGGAGAACACAGATACGCAGTATTTT.

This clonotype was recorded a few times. In nucleotides, the CDR3 is TGTGCCAGCAGCACCTCCGGGACAGGGCGCTATGGCTACACCTTC. This encodes CASSTSGTGRYGYTF. The rearrangement links TRBV7-6 to TRBJ1-2; the match to TRBD1 covers 9 bases. The CDR3 is 15 amino acids. Germline V gene sequence: CDR1 SGHVS, CDR2 FNYEAQ. V dropped 5 bases and J dropped 4; count of bases not matched to a gene: 8.

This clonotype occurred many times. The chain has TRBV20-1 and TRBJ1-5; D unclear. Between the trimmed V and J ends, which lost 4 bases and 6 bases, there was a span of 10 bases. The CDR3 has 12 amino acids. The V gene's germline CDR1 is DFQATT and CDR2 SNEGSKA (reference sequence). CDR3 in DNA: TGCAGTGCTACAAAAACGGGTCAGCCCCAGCATTTT. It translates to CSATKTGQPQHF.

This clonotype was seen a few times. The CDR3 here is CASSQAYGGATETQYF. For the CDR3, the DNA is TGCGCCAGCAGCCAGGCTTACGGGGGGGCCACAGAGACCCAGTACTTC. J is TRBJ2-5 and V is TRBV4-3; TRBD2 agrees at 8 bases. V lost 3 bases to trimming and J lost 4 bases; unmatched junction nucleotides: 10. This CDR3 has 16 amino acids. CDR1 is LGHNA and CDR2 is YSLEER in the germline V gene.

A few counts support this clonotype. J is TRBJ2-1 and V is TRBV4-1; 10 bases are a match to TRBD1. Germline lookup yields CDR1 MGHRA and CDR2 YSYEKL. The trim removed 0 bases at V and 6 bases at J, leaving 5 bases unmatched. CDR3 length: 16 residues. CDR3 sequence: CASSQERDRGLNEQFF. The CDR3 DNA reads TGCGCCAGCAGCCAAGAACGGGACAGGGGTCTCAATGAGCAGTTCTTC.

For the CDR3, the DNA is TGTGCCAGCAGCTTGTTTTTTTTCGGTGGAGAGACCCAGTACTTC. Residues: CASSLFFFGGETQYF. The chain uses TRBV7-2 and TRBJ2-5; no firm D call. V shed 3 bases and J shed 4 bases, with 15 bases lying between them. The CDR3 sequence is 15 residues long. Per the germline V gene, CDR1 is SGHTA and CDR2 is FQGNSA.

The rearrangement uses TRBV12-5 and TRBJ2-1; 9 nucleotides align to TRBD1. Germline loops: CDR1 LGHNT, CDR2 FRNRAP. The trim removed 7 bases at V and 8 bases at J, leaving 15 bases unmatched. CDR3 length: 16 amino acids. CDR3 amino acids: CASATYPGTGSYEQFF. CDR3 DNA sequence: TGTGCTAGTGCGACTTATCCAGGGACAGGGTCCTATGAGCAGTTCTTC.

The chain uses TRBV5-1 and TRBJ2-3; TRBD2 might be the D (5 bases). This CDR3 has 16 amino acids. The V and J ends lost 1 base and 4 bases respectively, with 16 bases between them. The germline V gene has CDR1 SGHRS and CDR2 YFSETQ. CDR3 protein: CASSLLPGSHADTQYF. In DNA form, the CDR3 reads TGCGCCAGCAGCTTGCTCCCGGGAAGTCATGCAGATACGCAGTATTTT.

As DNA, the CDR3 is TGCAGTGCGCCGCGGGACTCCCCGGGGTATGAGCAGTTCTTC. This gives the protein CSAPRDSPGYEQFF. The gene calls are TRBV20-1 and TRBJ2-1; tentatively, D is TRBD2 (6 bases). Germline V CDR1 and CDR2: DFQATT, SNEGSKA (reference sequence). Trimming removed 6 bases from V and 8 bases from J, with 20 bases in between. This CDR3 has 14 amino acids.

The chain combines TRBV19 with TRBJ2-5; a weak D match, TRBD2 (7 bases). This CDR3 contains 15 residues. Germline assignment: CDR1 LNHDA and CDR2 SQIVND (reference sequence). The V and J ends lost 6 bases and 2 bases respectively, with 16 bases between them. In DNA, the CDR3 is TGTGCCAGTAGCGGTTGGGGGGGGCCGCAAGAGACCCAGTACTTC. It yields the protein CASSGWGGPQETQYF.

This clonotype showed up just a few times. CDR3 sequence: CASRSMVGYTF. In nucleotides, the CDR3 is TGTGCCAGCAGGAGTATGGTTGGCTACACCTTC. V and J are TRBV7-2 and TRBJ1-2; D gene uncertain. Trimming left V 6 bases short and J 7 bases short, with 9 bases between. CDR3 size: 11 residues. Germline lookup yields CDR1 SGHTA and CDR2 FQGNSA.

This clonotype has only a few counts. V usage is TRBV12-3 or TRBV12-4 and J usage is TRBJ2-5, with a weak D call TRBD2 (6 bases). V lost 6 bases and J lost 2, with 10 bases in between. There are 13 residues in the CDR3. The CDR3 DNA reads TGTGCCAGCAGGGGGGGAGGTCAAGAGACCCAGTACTTC. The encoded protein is CASRGGGQETQYF.

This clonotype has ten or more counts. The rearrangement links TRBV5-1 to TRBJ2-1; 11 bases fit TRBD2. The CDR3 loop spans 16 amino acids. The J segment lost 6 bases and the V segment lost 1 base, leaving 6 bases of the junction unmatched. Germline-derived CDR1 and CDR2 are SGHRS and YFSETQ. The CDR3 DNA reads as TGCGCCAGCAGCTTGATAGCGGGGGGGTCTCTCAATGAGCAGTTCTTC. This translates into CASSLIAGGSLNEQFF.

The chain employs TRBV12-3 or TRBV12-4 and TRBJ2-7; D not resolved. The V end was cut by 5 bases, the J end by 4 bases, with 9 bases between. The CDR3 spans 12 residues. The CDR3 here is CASSPLRYEQYF. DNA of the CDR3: TGTGCCAGCAGTCCGTTGAGGTACGAGCAGTACTTC.

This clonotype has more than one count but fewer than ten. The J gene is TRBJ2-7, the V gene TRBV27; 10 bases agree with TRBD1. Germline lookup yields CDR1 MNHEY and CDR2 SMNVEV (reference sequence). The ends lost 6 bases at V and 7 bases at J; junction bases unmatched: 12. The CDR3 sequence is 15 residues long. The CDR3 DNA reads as TGTGCCAGCAGAGGTCCGGGACAGGGGATTGGGGAGCAGTACTTC. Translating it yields CASRGPGQGIGEQYF.

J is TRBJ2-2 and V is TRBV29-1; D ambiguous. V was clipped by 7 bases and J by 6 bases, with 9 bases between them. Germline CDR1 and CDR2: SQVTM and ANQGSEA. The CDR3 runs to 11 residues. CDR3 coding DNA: TGCAGCGCCCTAGGCTCCGGGGAGCTGTTTTTT. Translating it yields CSALGSGELFF.

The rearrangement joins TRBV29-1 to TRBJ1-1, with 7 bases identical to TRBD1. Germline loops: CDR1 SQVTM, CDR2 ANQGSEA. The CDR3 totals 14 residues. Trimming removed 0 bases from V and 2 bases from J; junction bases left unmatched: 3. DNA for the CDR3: TGCAGCGTTGAAGATAACAGGGGAAACACTGAAGCTTTCTTT. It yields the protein CSVEDNRGNTEAFF.

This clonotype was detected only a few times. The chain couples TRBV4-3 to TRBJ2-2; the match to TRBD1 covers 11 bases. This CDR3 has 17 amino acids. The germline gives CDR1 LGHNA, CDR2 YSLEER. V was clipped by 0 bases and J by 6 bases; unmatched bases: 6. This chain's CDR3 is CASSQDIGQGAAGELFF. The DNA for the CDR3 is TGCGCCAGCAGCCAAGATATAGGACAGGGGGCCGCCGGGGAGCTGTTTTTT.

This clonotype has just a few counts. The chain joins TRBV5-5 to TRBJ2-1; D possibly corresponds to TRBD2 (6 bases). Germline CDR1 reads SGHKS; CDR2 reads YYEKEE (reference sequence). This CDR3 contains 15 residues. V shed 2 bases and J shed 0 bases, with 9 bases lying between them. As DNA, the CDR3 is TGTGCCAGCAGCTTCCAGGACTACTCCTACAATGAGCAGTTCTTC. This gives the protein CASSFQDYSYNEQFF. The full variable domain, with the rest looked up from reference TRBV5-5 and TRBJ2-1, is DAGVTQSPTHLIKTRGQQVTLRCSPISGHKSVSWYQQVLGQGPQFIFQYYEKEERGRGNFPDRFSARQFPNYSSELNVNALLLGDSALYLCASSFQDYSYNEQFFGPGTRLTVL.

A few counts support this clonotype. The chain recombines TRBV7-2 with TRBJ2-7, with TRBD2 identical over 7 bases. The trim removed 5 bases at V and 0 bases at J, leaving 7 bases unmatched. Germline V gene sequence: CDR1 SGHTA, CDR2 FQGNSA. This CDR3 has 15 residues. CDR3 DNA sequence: TGTGCCAGCAGCCCTAGGTCGGGGGGCTCCTACGAGCAGTACTTC. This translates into CASSPRSGGSYEQYF. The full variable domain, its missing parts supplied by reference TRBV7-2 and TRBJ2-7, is GAGVSQSPSNKVTEKGKDVELRCDPISGHTALYWYRQSLGQGLEFLIYFQGNSAPDKSGLPSDRFSAERTGGSVSTLTIQRTQQEDSAVYLCASSPRSGGSYEQYFGPGTRLTVT.

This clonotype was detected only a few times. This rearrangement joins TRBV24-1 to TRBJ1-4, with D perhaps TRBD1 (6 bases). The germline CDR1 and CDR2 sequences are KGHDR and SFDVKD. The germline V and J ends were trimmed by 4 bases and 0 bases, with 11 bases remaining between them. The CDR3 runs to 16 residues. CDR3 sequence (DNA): TGTGCCACCAGTGAAGGGGGAGGAGCAACTAATGAAAAACTGTTTTTT. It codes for CATSEGGGATNEKLFF.